The clone carrying this T cell receptor (beta chain) turned up a few times. The antigen is unknown. The sample is drawn from a study of T-cell memory formation after mild COVID-19. Study conclusions and caveats: Of the contracting clones, CD4+ ones lay mainly in CM and EM, and CD8+ ones in EMRA.

TCRdb re-derived calls from the 5' RACE reads in MiXCR, one entry per CDR3 protein. This sample has some 200,000 distinct CDR3 sequences, with 9.5% to 10% found just once. With 0 bases removed from V and 3 bases from J, the gap between germline ends came to 8 bases. This CDR3 spans 13 amino acids. Germline assignment: CDR1 DFQATT and CDR2 SNEGSKA (reference sequence). This clonotype originated in a man aged 18 to 29 who had mild COVID-19 (a few samples of this study predate the infection). Cell type and time point are not known. The chain uses TRBV20-1 and TRBJ1-1, with a possible D match to TRBD1 (5 bases). The sequencing input was PBMCs or a T cell subset sorted from them (not recorded which). The CDR3 nucleotides are TGCAGTGCTAGAGATGACAGAGACACTGAAGCTTTCTTT. Protein: CSARDDRDTEAFF.